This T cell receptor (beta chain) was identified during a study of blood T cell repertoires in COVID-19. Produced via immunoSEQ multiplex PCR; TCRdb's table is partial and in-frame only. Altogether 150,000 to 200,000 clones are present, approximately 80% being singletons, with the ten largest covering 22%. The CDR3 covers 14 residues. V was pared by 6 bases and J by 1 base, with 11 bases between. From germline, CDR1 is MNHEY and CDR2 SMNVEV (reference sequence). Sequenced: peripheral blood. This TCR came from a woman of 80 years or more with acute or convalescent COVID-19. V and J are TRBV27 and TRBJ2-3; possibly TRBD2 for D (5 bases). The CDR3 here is CASSLGLGTDTQYF. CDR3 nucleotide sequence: TGTGCCAGCAGCCTCGGACTGGGCACAGATACGCAGTATTTT.